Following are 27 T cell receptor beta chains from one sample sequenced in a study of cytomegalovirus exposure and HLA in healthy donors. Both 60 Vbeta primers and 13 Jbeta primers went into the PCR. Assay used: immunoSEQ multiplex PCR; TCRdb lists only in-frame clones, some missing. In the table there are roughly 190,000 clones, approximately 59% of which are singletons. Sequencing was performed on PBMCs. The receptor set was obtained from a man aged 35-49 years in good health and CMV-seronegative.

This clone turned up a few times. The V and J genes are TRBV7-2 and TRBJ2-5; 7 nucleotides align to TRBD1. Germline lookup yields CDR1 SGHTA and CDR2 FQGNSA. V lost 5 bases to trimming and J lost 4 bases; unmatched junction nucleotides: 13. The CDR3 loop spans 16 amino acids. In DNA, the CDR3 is TGTGCCAGCAGCCGGCGGACAGGAGAGGGCGGAGAGACCCAGTACTTC. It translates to CASSRRTGEGGETQYF.

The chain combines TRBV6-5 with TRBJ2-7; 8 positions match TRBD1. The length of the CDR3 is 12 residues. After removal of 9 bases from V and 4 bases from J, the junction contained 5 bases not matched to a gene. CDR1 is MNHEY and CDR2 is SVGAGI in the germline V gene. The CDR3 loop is CARTGVSYEQYF. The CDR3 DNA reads TGTGCCAGGACAGGGGTTTCATACGAGCAGTACTTC.

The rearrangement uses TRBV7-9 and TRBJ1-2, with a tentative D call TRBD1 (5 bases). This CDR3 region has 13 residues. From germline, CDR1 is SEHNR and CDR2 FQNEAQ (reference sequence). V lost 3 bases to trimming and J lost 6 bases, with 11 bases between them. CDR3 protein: CASSFDGADGYTF. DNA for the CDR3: TGTGCCAGCAGCTTTGATGGGGCGGATGGCTACACCTTC.

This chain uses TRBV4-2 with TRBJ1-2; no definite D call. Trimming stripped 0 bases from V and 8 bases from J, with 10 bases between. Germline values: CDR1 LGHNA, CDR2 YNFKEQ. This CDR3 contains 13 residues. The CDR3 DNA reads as TGTGCCAGCAGCCAAGATGGTGCGGGCGGCTACACCTTC. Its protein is CASSQDGAGGYTF.

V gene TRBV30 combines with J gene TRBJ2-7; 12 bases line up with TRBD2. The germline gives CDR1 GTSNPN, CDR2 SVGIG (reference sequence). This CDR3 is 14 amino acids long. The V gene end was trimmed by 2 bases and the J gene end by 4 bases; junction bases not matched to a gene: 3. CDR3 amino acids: CAWSKTSGSYEQYF. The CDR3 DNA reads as TGTGCCTGGAGTAAGACTAGCGGGAGTTACGAGCAGTACTTC. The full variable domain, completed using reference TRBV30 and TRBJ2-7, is SQTIHQWPATLVQPVGSPLSLECTVEGTSNPNLYWYRQAAGRGLQLLFYSVGIGQISSEVPQNLSASRPQDRQFILSSKKLLLSDSGFYLCAWSKTSGSYEQYFGPGTRLTVT.

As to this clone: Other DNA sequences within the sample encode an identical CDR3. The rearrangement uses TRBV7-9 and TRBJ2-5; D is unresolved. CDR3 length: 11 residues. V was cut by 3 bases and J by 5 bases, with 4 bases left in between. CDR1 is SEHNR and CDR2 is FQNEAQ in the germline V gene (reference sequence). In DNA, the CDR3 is TGTGCCAGCAGCTTTAGCGAGACCCAGTACTTC. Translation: CASSFSETQYF. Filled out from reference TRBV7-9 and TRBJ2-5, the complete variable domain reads DTGVSQNPRHKITKRGQNVTFRCDPISEHNRLYWYRQTLGQGPEFLTYFQNEAQLEKSRLLSDRFSAERPKGSFSTLEIQRTEQGDSAMYLCASSFSETQYFGPGTRLLVL.

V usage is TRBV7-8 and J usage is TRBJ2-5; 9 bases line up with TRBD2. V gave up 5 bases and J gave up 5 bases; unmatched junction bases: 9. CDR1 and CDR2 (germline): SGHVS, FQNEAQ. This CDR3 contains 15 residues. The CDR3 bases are TGTGCCAGCAGCCGGGGCGGGGGGGCGGGGGAGACCCAGTACTTC. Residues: CASSRGGGAGETQYF.

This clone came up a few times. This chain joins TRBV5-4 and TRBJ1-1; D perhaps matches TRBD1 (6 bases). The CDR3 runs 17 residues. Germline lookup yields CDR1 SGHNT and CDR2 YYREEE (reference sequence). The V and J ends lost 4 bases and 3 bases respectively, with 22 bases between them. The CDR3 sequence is CASSRGVGLGGYTEAFF. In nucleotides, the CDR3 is TGTGCCAGCAGCCGGGGGGTTGGTTTAGGGGGTTACACTGAAGCTTTCTTT. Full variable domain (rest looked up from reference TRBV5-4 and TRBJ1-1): ETGVTQSPTHLIKTRGQQVTLRCSSQSGHNTVSWYQQALGQGPQFIFQYYREEENGRGNFPPRFSGLQFPNYSSELNVNALELDDSALYLCASSRGVGLGGYTEAFFGQGTRLTVV.

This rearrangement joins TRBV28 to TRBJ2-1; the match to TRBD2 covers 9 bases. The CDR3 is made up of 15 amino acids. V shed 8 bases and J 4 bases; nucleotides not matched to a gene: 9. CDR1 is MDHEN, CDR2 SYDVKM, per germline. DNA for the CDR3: TGTGCCAGCGGCCCCGAGCGGGGGGTATACAATGAGCAGTTCTTC. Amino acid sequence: CASGPERGVYNEQFF.

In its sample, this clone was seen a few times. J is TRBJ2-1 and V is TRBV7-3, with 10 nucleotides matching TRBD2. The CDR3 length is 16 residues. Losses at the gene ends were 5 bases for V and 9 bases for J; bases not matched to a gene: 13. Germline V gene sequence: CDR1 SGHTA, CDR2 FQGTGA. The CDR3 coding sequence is TGTGCCAGCAGCCCTAACAGGGATAGCGGGAGGACTGAGCAGTTCTTC. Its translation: CASSPNRDSGRTEQFF.

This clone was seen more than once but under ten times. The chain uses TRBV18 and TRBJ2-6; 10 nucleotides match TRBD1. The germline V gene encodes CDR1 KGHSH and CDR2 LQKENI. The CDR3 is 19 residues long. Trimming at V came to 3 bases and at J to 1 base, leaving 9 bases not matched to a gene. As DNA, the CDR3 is TGTGCCAGCTCACCCACGGGACAGGGGTACAGTTCTGGGGCCAACGTCCTGACTTTC. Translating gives CASSPTGQGYSSGANVLTF.

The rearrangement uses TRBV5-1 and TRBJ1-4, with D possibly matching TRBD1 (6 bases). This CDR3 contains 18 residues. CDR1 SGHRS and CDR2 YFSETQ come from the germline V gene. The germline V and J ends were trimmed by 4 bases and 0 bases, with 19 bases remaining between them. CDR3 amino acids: CASSALQGFPATNEKLFF. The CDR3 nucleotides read TGCGCCAGCAGCGCCCTACAGGGATTCCCCGCAACTAATGAAAAACTGTTTTTT.

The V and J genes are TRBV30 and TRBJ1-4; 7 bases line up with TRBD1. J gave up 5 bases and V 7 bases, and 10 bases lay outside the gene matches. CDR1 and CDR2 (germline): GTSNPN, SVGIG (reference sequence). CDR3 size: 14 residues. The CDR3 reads CASQRGQENEKLFF. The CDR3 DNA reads TGTGCCTCCCAAAGGGGGCAGGAGAATGAAAAACTGTTTTTT.

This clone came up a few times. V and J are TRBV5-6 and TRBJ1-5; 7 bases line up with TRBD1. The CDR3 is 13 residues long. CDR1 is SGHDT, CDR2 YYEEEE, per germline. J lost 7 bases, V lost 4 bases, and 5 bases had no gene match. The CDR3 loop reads CASSLTGVQPQHF. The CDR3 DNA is TGTGCCAGCAGCCTTACAGGGGTCCAGCCCCAGCATTTT.

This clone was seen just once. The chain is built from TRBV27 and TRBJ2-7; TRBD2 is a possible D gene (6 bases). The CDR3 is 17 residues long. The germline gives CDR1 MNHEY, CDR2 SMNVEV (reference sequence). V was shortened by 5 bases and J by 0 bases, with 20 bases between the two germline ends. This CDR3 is CASSGRGRREASYEQYF. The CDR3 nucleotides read TGTGCCAGCAGTGGCCGAGGTAGGAGGGAGGCCTCCTACGAGCAGTACTTC.

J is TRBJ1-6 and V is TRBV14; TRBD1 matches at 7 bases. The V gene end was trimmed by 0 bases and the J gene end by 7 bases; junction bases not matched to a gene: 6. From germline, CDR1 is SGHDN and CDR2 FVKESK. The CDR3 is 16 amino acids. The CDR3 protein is CASSQERGTVNSPLHF. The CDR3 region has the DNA TGTGCCAGCAGCCAAGAGAGGGGGACAGTAAATTCACCCCTCCACTTT.

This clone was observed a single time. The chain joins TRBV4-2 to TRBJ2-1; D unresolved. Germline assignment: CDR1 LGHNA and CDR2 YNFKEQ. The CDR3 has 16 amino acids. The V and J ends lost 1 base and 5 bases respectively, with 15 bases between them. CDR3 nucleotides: TGTGCCAGCAGCCAAGTGTCCTGGAGCACACACAATGAGCAGTTCTTC. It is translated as CASSQVSWSTHNEQFF.

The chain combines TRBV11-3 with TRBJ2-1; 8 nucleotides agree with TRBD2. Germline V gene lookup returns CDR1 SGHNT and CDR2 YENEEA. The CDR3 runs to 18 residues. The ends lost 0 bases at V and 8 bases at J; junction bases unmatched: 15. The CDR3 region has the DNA TGTGCCAGCAGCTTAGATTCGCTTGGGACTAGAGGGACCCATGAGCAGTTCTTC. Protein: CASSLDSLGTRGTHEQFF.

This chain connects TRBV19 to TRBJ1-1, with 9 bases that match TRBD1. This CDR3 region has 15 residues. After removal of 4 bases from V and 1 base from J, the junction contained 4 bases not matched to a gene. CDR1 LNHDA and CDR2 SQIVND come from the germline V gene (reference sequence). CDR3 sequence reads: CASSTGQGRNTEAFF. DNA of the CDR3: TGTGCCAGTAGTACGGGACAGGGTCGGAACACTGAAGCTTTCTTT.

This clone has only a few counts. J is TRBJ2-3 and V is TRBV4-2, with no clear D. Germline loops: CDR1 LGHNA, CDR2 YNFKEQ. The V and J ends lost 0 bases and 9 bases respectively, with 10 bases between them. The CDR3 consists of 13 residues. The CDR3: CASSQDLSATQYF. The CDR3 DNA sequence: TGTGCCAGCAGCCAAGATCTGTCAGCGACGCAGTATTTT.

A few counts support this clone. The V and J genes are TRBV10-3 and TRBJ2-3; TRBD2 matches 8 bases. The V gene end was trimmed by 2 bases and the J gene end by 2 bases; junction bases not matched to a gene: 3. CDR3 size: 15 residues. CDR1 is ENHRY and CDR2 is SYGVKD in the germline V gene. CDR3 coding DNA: TGTGCCATCAGTGAGCGGGGGGGGGACACAGATACGCAGTATTTT. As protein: CAISERGGDTDTQYF.

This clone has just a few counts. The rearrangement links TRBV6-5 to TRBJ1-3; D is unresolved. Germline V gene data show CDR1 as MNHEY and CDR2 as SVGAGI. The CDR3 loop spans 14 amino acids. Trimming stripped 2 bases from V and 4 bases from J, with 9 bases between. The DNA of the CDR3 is TGTGCCAGCAGTTACCTGGGGAGGGGAAACACCATATATTTT. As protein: CASSYLGRGNTIYF.

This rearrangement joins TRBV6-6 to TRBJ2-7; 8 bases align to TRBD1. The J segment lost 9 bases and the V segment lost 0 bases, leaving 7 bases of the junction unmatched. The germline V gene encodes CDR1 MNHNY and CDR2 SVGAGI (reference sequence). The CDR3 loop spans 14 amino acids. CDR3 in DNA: TGTGCCAGCAGTTACTCGGGCGACAGGGGCCCGCAGTACTTC. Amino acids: CASSYSGDRGPQYF.

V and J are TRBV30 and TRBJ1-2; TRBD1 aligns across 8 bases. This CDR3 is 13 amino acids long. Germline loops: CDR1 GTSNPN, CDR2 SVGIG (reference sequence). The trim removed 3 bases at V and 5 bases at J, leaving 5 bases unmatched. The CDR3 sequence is CAWRSRGRYGYTF. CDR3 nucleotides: TGTGCCTGGAGGAGCAGGGGGCGGTATGGCTACACCTTC.

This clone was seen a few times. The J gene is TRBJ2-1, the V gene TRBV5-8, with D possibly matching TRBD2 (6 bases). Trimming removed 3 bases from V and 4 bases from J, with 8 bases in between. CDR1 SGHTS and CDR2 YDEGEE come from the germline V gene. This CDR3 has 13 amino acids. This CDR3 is CASSWGLYNEQFF. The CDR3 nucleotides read TGTGCCAGCAGCTGGGGACTGTACAATGAGCAGTTCTTC.

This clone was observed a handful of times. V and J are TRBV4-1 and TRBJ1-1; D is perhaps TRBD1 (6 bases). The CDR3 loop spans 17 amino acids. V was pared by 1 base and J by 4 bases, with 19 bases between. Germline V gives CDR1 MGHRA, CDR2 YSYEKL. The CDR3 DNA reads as TGCGCCAGCAGCCAAGGGGGCCAGGGGTCACGGGGCACTGAAGCTTTCTTT. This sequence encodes CASSQGGQGSRGTEAFF.

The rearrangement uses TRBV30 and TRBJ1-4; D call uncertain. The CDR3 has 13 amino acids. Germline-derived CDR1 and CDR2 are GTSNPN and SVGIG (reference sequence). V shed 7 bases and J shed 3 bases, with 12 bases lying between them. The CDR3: CASKSGPNEKLFF. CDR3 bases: TGTGCCTCAAAGAGCGGTCCTAATGAAAAACTGTTTTTT.